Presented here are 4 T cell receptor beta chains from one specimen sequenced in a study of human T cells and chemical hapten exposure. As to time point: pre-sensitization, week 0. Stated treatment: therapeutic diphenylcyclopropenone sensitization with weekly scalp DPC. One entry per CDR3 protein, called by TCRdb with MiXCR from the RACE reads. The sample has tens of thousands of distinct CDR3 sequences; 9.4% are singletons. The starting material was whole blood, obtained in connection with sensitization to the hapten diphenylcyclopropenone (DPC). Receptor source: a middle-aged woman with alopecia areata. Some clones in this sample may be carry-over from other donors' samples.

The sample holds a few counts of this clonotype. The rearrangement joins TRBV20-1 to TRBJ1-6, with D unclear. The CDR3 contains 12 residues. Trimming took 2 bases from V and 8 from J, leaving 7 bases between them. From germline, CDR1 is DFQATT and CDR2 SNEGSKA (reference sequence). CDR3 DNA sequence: TGCAGTGCTAGATTAGAAGATTCACCCCTCCACTTT. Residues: CSARLEDSPLHF.

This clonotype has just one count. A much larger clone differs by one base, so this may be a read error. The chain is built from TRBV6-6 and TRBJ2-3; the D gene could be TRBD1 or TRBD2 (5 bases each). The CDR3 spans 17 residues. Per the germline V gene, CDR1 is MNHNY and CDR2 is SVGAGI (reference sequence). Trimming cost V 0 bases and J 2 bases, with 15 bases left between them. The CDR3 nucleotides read TGTGCCAGCAGTTACTCTCGGGACCAAATCTTCACAGATACGCAGTATTTT. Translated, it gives CASSYSRDQIFTDTQYF.

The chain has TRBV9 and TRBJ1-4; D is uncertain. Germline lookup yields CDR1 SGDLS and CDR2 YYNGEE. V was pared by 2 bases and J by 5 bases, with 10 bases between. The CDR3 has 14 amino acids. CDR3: CASSVGRINEKLFF. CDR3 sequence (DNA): TGTGCCAGCAGCGTTGGTAGGATAAATGAAAAACTGTTTTTT.

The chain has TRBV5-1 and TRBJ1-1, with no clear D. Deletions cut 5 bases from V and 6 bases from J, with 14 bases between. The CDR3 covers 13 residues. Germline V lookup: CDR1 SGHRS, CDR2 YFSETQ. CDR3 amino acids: CASRKGVIAEAFF. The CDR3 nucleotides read TGCGCCAGCAGAAAGGGCGTGATAGCTGAAGCTTTCTTT.